These 21 T cell receptor beta chains originate from one sample sequenced in a study of naive and memory T cell subsets (dated by TCRdb to 2015 to 2018). The treatment or condition label here, explained by the study, means: skin biopsy from PPD injection site in Mantoux-positive individual. Before reverse transcription, total RNA that had not been cell sorted was treated with RQ1 DNase, with a target input of roughly 1 to 1,100 ng. Library preparation used UMI-ligation and nested PCR. For sequencing, an Illumina MiSeq was employed. For the blood and skin samples, TCR RNA was reverse transcribed with SuperScript IV using primers for the alpha and beta constant regions. Through fastp at Q25 and MiXCR, TCRdb rebuilt clones from the public reads, retaining in-frame beta chains. For every CDR3 protein sequence, its rows merge into one entry that carries the most common genes and DNA. The sample table contains 15,000 to 20,000 distinct CDR3 sequences; only one count was recorded for less than 9.5% of them. About 6.8% of the sample is held by the ten biggest clonotypes.

The sample in question was skin, obtained from a tuberculin skin test site. The receptors shown here come from an adult in good health.

This clonotype was seen just once. The chain uses TRBV10-3 and TRBJ1-2; D is uncertain. This CDR3 is built from 13 residues. Looked up from germline, CDR1 is ENHRY and CDR2 is SYGVKD. V lost 0 bases to trimming and J lost 2 bases, with 4 bases between them. In nucleotides, the CDR3 is TGTGCCATCAGTGAGTCAGGGAACTATGGCTACACCTTC. The encoded protein is CAISESGNYGYTF.

This clonotype showed up many times. The genes are TRBV3-1 and TRBJ2-2, with 8 positions matching TRBD1. This CDR3 has 16 residues. Trimming cost V 4 bases and J 0 bases; bases outside gene matches: 4. From germline, CDR1 is LGHDT and CDR2 YNNKEL (reference sequence). CDR3 coding DNA: TGTGCCAGCAGCCCGAGACAGGGGACGAACACCGGGGAGCTGTTTTTT. Residues: CASSPRQGTNTGELFF.

This clonotype was counted at least ten times. This chain uses TRBV5-1 with TRBJ2-6; possible D gene TRBD1, 5 bases. V lost 1 base and J lost 1, with 12 bases in between. CDR3 length equals 17 residues. Germline CDR1 and CDR2: SGHRS and YFSETQ. CDR3 sequence: CASSLRQGGSGANVLTF. DNA for the CDR3: TGCGCCAGCAGCTTGCGTCAGGGCGGTTCTGGGGCCAACGTCCTGACTTTC.

This clonotype is labeled medium-sized. The chain is built from TRBV29-1 and TRBJ1-2; D is undetermined. Trimming stripped 3 bases from V and 5 bases from J, with 10 bases between. The CDR3 has 12 amino acids. Germline V gene lookup returns CDR1 SQVTM and CDR2 ANQGSEA. This CDR3 is CSVDNGVYGYTF. The CDR3 DNA follows: TGCAGCGTTGACAACGGTGTGTATGGCTACACCTTC.

The chain recombines TRBV2 with TRBJ2-1; TRBD2 agrees at 10 bases. After removal of 6 bases from V and 6 bases from J, the junction contained 5 bases not matched to a gene. Germline lookup yields CDR1 SNHLY and CDR2 FYNNEI. The CDR3 has 14 amino acids. CDR3 sequence: CASRAGGLSNEQFF. CDR3 DNA: TGTGCCAGCAGAGCGGGGGGGCTCAGCAATGAGCAGTTCTTC. Full variable domain (rest looked up from reference TRBV2 and TRBJ2-1): EPEVTQTPSHQVTQMGQEVILRCVPISNHLYFYWYRQILGQKVEFLVSFYNNEISEKSEIFDDQFSVERPDGSNFTLKIRSTKLEDSAMYFCASRAGGLSNEQFFGPGTRLTVL.

This clonotype is medium-sized. This chain connects TRBV29-1 to TRBJ2-5; 11 positions agree with TRBD2. The CDR3 is 12 residues long. After removal of 6 bases from V and 5 bases from J, the junction contained 2 bases not matched to a gene. In germline, CDR1 is SQVTM, CDR2 ANQGSEA. The CDR3 protein is CSVTSGSETQYF. The CDR3 coding sequence is TGCAGCGTCACTAGCGGGAGCGAGACCCAGTACTTC.

V is TRBV28 and J is TRBJ2-1, with 11 positions matching TRBD2. V was clipped by 3 bases and J by 5 bases; unmatched bases: 12. Germline CDR1 MDHEN, CDR2 SYDVKM. There are 18 residues in the CDR3. CDR3 protein: CASSFRTSGPYQHNEQFF. For the CDR3, the DNA is TGTGCCAGCAGTTTTAGGACTAGCGGGCCATACCAACACAATGAGCAGTTCTTC.

This clonotype has more than one count but fewer than ten. The chain joins TRBV11-2 to TRBJ1-2; D not resolved. The CDR3 extends over 14 amino acids. Deletions cut 1 base from V and 4 bases from J, with 10 bases between. Per the germline V gene, CDR1 is SGHAT and CDR2 is FQNNGV. The CDR3 nucleotides read TGTGCCAGCAGCTTAGGACTCACGTTCTATGGCTACACCTTC. This sequence encodes CASSLGLTFYGYTF.

This clonotype was detected many times. V is TRBV12-3 or TRBV12-4 and J is TRBJ2-1, with no clear D. The CDR3 runs to 11 residues. V shed 7 bases and J shed 11 bases, with 12 bases lying between them. The CDR3 bases are TGTGCCAGCAATCTAGGGATTCAGCAGTTCTTC. Its protein is CASNLGIQQFF.

The chain links TRBV10-2 to TRBJ2-3; tentatively, D is TRBD2 (6 bases). Trimming cost V 5 bases and J 0 bases, with 15 bases left between them. CDR1 and CDR2 from the germline V gene are WSHSY and SAAADI. CDR3 length: 16 amino acids. The CDR3 reads CASSSNSGTSTDTQYF. For the CDR3, the DNA is TGCGCCAGCAGTTCGAATAGCGGTACTAGCACAGATACGCAGTATTTT.

This chain links TRBV7-2 with TRBJ1-1, with TRBD1 as a possible D gene (6 bases). Trimming stripped 4 bases from V and 2 bases from J, with 14 bases between. CDR3 length: 15 residues. Germline lookup yields CDR1 SGHTA and CDR2 FQGNSA. This CDR3 is CASSYRGGTNTEAFF. CDR3 nucleotides: TGTGCCAGCAGCTACCGTGGGGGGACAAACACTGAAGCTTTCTTT.

The DNA for the CDR3 is TGTGCCAGCACCCGGGACAGGGGAAGGAACACTGAAGCTTTCTTT. Translated, it gives CASTRDRGRNTEAFF. V is TRBV6-1 and J is TRBJ1-1; TRBD1 aligns across 10 bases. The CDR3 extends over 15 amino acids. Germline V gene data show CDR1 as MNHNS and CDR2 as SASEGT. V dropped 7 bases and J dropped 1; count of bases not matched to a gene: 6.

This clonotype was counted between two and nine times. This chain links TRBV6-5 with TRBJ1-1; 7 nucleotides agree with TRBD1. The CDR3 spans 13 residues. CDR1 and CDR2 from the germline V gene are MNHEY and SVGAGI. J was trimmed by 4 bases and V by 4 bases; bases with no gene match: 3. The chain's CDR3 is CASSFRGGTEAFF. The CDR3 DNA reads TGTGCCAGCAGTTTCAGGGGGGGCACTGAAGCTTTCTTT.

This clonotype was recorded many times. The V call is TRBV10-2, the J call TRBJ2-7, with 8 bases identical to TRBD2. The CDR3 contains 14 residues. Germline loops: CDR1 WSHSY, CDR2 SAAADI. V trimming: 3 bases; J trimming: 1 base; junction bases outside the gene matches: 2. The CDR3 bases are TGCGCCAGCAGTGATAGCGGGATGTCCTACGAGCAGTACTTC. Protein: CASSDSGMSYEQYF.

The table lists this clonotype with many counts. The genes are TRBV7-9 and TRBJ2-3; perhaps TRBD2 as D (7 bases). V shed 5 bases and J shed 2 bases, with 20 bases lying between them. The CDR3 runs 17 residues. Germline V gene data show CDR1 as SEHNR and CDR2 as FQNEAQ (reference sequence). The CDR3 is CASSLLGGGASTDTQYF. CDR3 nucleotides: TGTGCCAGCAGCCTTCTGGGAGGGGGGGCCTCCACAGATACGCAGTATTTT.

In its sample, this clonotype was seen a few times. This chain uses TRBV4-1 with TRBJ2-2, with D maybe TRBD1 (5 bases). V lost 2 bases and J lost 8, with 12 bases in between. The CDR3 runs 14 residues. Germline V lookup: CDR1 MGHRA, CDR2 YSYEKL. This CDR3 reads CASSQTRAIGELFF. Here the CDR3 DNA reads TGCGCCAGCAGCCAAACCAGGGCCATAGGGGAGCTGTTTTTT.

The chain recombines TRBV6-6 with TRBJ2-3; 7 bases line up with TRBD1. The CDR3 has 18 residues. With 2 bases clipped from V and 0 bases from J, the junction kept 11 bases outside the gene matches. Germline V gives CDR1 MNHNY, CDR2 SVGAGI (reference sequence). The CDR3 region is CASSYLDPPGGSTDTQYF. The CDR3 nucleotides are TGTGCCAGCAGTTACCTCGACCCCCCAGGGGGAAGCACAGATACGCAGTATTTT.

This clonotype was seen only a few times. V is TRBV20-1 and J is TRBJ2-7; tentative D call: TRBD1 (6 bases). The CDR3 totals 15 residues. The V end was cut by 5 bases, the J end by 3 bases, with 20 bases between. Germline CDR1 reads DFQATT; CDR2 reads SNEGSKA (reference sequence). The CDR3 nucleotides are TGCAGTGCTGGCCCGACAGGAGTTTCCCTCTACGAGCAGTACTTC. Translated: CSAGPTGVSLYEQYF.

This clonotype was detected many times. The V and J genes are TRBV6-5 and TRBJ2-2, with D possibly being TRBD2 (6 bases). Germline CDR1 is MNHEY and CDR2 is SVGAGI. The CDR3 is 16 residues long. V was clipped by 0 bases and J by 3 bases, with 11 bases between them. In DNA, the CDR3 is TGTGCCAGCAGTTACTCGGACTATTGGGACACCGGGGAGCTGTTTTTT. Protein sequence: CASSYSDYWDTGELFF.

Comments on this clonotype: A much larger clone lies a single base off, so this may be a read error. This chain uses TRBV18 with TRBJ1-3; weak D call: TRBD1 (5 bases). The CDR3 sequence is 14 residues long. Germline loops: CDR1 KGHSH, CDR2 LQKENI. CDR3 sequence (DNA): TGTGTCAGCTCACGAGGGGAGGCTGGAAACACCATATATTTT. This gives the protein CVSSRGEAGNTIYF.

This clonotype was observed at least ten times. The V and J genes are TRBV11-2 and TRBJ2-5; 8 positions match TRBD2. CDR1 is SGHAT, CDR2 FQNNGV, per germline. This CDR3 has 15 residues. Trimming at V came to 5 bases and at J to 4 bases, leaving 9 bases not matched to a gene. The CDR3 DNA reads TGTGCCAGCAGCCTAACGGGGGGGATCGGAGAGACCCAGTACTTC. This codes for CASSLTGGIGETQYF. The full variable domain, its missing parts supplied by reference TRBV11-2 and TRBJ2-5, is EAGVAQSPRYKIIEKRQSVAFWCNPISGHATLYWYQQILGQGPKLLIQFQNNGVVDDSQLPKDRFSAERLKGVDSTLKIQPAKLEDSAVYLCASSLTGGIGETQYFGPGTRLLVL.